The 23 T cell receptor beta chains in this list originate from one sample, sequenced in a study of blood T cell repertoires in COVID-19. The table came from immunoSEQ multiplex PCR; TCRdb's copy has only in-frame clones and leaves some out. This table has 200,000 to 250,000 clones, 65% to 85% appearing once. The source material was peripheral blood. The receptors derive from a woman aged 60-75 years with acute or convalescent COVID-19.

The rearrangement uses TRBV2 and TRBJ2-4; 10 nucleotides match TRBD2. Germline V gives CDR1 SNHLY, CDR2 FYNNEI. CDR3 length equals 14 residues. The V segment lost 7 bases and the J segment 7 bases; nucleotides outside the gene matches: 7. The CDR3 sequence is CASKTGTSANIQYF. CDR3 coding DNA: TGTGCCAGCAAGACGGGGACTAGCGCCAACATTCAGTACTTC.

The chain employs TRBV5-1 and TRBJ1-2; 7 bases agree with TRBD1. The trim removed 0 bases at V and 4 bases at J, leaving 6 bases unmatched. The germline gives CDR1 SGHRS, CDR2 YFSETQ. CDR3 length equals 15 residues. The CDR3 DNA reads TGCGCCAGCAGCTTGGCCTCAGGGGGAGTCTATGGCTACACCTTC. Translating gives CASSLASGGVYGYTF.

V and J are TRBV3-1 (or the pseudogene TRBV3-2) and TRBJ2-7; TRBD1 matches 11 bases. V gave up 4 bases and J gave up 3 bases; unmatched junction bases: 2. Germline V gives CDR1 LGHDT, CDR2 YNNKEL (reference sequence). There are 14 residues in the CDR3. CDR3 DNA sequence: TGTGCCAGCAGCCGGACAGGGGGCCGCTACGAGCAGTACTTC. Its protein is CASSRTGGRYEQYF.

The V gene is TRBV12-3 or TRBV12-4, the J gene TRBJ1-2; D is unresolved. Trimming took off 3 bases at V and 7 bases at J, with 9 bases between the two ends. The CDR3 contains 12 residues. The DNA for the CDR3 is TGTGCCAGCAGTTTTTCAGGTTCTGGCTACACCTTC. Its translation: CASSFSGSGYTF.

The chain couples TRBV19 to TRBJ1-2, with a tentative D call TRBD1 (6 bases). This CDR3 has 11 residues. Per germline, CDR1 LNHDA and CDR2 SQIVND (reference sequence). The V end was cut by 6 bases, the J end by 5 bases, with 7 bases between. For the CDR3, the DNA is TGTGCCAGTAGACAGGGTTATGGCTACACCTTC. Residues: CASRQGYGYTF.

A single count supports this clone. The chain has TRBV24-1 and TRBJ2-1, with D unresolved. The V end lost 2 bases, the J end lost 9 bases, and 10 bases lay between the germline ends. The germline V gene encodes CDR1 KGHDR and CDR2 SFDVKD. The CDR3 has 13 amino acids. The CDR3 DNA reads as TGTGCCACCAGTGATTCGGGTCGGTCTGAGCAGTTCTTC. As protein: CATSDSGRSEQFF.

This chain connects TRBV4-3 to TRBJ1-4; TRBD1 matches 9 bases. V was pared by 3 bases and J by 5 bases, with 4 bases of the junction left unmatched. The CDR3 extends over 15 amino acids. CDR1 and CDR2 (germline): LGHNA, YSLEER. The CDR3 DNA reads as TGCGCCAGCAGCCAGGGGGACAGGGCGAATGAAAAACTGTTTTTT. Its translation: CASSQGDRANEKLFF.

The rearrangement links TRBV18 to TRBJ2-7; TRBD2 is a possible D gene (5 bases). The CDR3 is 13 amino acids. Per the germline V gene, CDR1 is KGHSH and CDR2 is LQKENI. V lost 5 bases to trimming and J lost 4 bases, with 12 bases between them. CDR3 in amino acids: CASSSSEGYEQYF. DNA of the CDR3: TGTGCCAGCTCATCGAGTGAGGGATACGAGCAGTACTTC.

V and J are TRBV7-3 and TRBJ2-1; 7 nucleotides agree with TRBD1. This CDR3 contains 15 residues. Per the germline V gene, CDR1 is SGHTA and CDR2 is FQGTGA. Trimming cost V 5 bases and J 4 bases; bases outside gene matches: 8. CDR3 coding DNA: TGTGCCAGCAGCCCCGAAGGGGGCCGATACAATGAGCAGTTCTTC. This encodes CASSPEGGRYNEQFF.

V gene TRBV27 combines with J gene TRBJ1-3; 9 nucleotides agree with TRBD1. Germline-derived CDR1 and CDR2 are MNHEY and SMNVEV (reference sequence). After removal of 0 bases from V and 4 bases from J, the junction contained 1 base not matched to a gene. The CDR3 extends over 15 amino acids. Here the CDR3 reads CASSLSGQGGNTIYF. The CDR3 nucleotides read TGTGCCAGCAGTTTATCGGGACAGGGAGGAAACACCATATATTTT.

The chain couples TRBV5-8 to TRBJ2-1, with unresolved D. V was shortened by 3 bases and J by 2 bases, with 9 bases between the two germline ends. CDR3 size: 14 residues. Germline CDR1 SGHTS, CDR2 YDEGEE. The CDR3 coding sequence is TGTGCCAGCAGCTCAGGCTTAACCTACAATGAGCAGTTCTTC. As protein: CASSSGLTYNEQFF.

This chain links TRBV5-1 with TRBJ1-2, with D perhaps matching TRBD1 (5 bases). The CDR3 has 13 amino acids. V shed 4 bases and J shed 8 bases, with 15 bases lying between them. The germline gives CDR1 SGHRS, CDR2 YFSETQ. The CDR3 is CASSRDSLEGYTF. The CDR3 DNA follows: TGCGCCAGCAGCAGGGACTCCCTGGAGGGCTACACCTTC.

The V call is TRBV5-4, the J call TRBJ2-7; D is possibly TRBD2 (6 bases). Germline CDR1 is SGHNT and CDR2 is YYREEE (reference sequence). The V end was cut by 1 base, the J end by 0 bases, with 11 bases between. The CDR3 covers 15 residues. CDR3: CASSLSGAGSYEQYF. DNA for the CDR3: TGTGCCAGCAGCTTGTCGGGAGCGGGCTCCTACGAGCAGTACTTC.

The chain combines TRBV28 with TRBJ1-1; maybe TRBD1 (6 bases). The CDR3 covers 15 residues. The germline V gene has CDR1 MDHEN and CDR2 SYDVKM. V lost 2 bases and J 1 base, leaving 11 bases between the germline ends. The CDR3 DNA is TGTGCCAGCAGTTTAACGGAACAGGGGAACACTGAAGCTTTCTTT. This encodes CASSLTEQGNTEAFF.

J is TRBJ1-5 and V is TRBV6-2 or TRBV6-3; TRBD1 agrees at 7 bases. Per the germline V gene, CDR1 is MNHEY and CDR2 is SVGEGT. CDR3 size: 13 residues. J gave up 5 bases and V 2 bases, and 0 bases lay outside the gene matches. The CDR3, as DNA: TGTGCCAGCAGTTACGGACAGGATCAGCCCCAGCATTTT. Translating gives CASSYGQDQPQHF.

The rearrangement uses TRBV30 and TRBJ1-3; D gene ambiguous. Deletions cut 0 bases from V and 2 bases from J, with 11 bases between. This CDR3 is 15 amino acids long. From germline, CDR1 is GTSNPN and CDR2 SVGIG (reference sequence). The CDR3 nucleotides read TGTGCCTGGAGTGTAGGTCATACAGCTGGAAACACCATATATTTT. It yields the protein CAWSVGHTAGNTIYF.

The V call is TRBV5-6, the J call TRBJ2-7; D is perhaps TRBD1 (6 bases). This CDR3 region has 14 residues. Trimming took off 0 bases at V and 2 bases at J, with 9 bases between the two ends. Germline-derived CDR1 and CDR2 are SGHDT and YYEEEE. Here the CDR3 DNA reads TGTGCCAGCAGCTTGGGGACAGCACCCTACGAGCAGTACTTC. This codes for CASSLGTAPYEQYF.

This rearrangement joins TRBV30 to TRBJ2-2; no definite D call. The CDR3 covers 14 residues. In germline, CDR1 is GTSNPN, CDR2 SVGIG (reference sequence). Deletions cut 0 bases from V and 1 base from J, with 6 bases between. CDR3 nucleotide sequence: TGTGCCTGGAGTGTACTACGGAACACCGGGGAGCTGTTTTTT. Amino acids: CAWSVLRNTGELFF.

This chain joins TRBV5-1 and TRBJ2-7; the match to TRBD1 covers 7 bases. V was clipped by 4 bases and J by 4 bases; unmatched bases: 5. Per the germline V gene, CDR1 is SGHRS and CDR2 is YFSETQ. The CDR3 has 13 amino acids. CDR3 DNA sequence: TGCGCCAGCAGCGAGGGACAGTTATACGAGCAGTACTTC. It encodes CASSEGQLYEQYF.

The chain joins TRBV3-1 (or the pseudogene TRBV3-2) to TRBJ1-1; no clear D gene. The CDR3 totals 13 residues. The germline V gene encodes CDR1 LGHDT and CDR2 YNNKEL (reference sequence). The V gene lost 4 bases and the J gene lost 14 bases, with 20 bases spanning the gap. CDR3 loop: CASSPREVIPAFF. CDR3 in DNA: TGTGCCAGCAGCCCGAGGGAGGTTATTCCTGCGTTCTTT.

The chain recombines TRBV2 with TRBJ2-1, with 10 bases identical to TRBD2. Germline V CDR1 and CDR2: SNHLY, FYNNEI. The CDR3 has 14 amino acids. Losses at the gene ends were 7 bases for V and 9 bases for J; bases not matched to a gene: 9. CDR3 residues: CASIPAGGPVEQFF. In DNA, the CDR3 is TGTGCCAGCATCCCAGCGGGGGGGCCGGTTGAGCAGTTCTTC.

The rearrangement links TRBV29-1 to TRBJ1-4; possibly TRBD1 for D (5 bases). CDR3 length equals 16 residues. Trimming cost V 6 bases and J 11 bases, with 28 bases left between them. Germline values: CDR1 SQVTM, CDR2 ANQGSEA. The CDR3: CSVAARDPGRGVKLFF. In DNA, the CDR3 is TGCAGCGTGGCAGCCCGGGACCCAGGCCGGGGGGTGAAACTGTTTTTT.

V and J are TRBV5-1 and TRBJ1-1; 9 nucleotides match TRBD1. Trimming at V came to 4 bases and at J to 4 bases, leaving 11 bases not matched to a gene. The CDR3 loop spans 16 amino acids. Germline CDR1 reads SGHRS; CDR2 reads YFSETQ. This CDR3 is CASSLTGTGLGTEAFF. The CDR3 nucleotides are TGCGCCAGCAGCCTAACCGGGACAGGGTTGGGCACTGAAGCTTTCTTT.